Each of the 13 T cell receptor beta chains below was sequenced from the same sample in a study of blood T cell repertoires in COVID-19. The data were produced by immunoSEQ multiplex PCR, yet TCRdb's version contains in-frame clones alone and is incomplete. The table shows some 160,000 clones, with more than 65% occurring only once. Input material: peripheral blood. These receptors came from a woman over 75 with acute or convalescent COVID-19.

As to this clone: In the same sample, other DNA sequences code for this CDR3. This sequence joins TRBV27 and TRBJ1-5, with D possibly being TRBD1 (5 bases). The germline V and J ends were trimmed by 5 bases and 4 bases, with 9 bases remaining between them. The CDR3 has 13 residues. CDR1 and CDR2 (germline): MNHEY, SMNVEV (reference sequence). CDR3 bases: TGTGCCAGCAGTCTCCAGGGAAATCAGCCCCAGCATTTT. This encodes CASSLQGNQPQHF.

The rearrangement links TRBV7-9 to TRBJ2-7, with a possible D match to TRBD2 (5 bases). Trimming took off 6 bases at V and 3 bases at J, with 9 bases between the two ends. This CDR3 has 12 amino acids. Germline CDR1 SEHNR, CDR2 FQNEAQ (reference sequence). DNA of the CDR3: TGTGCCAGCAGTACCGGGAACTACGAGCAGTACTTC. Protein: CASSTGNYEQYF.

V is TRBV27 and J is TRBJ2-3; 8 bases line up with TRBD2. With V trimmed by 4 bases and J by 3 bases, 3 bases remained unmatched. This CDR3 is 14 amino acids long. The germline V gene has CDR1 MNHEY and CDR2 SMNVEV (reference sequence). CDR3 sequence reads: CASSSGLVTDTQYF. For the CDR3, the DNA is TGTGCCAGCAGTTCGGGACTAGTGACAGATACGCAGTATTTT.

This chain joins TRBV7-9 and TRBJ1-5; unclear D gene. V was trimmed by 3 bases and J by 3 bases, leaving 12 bases between them. Germline CDR1 SEHNR, CDR2 FQNEAQ (reference sequence). This CDR3 contains 15 residues. CDR3 in DNA: TGTGCCAGCAGCTTGGCAGGCTTCCCCAATCAGCCCCAGCATTTT. It specifies CASSLAGFPNQPQHF.

Concerning this clone itself: Distinct nucleotide sequences in the sample also encode this CDR3. The V call is TRBV6-5, the J call TRBJ1-6, with 9 positions matching TRBD1. V lost 0 bases and J lost 8; bases outside the gene matches: 2. Germline V lookup: CDR1 MNHEY, CDR2 SVGAGI. This CDR3 region has 15 residues. CDR3: CASSYSGQGYSPLHF. DNA for the CDR3: TGTGCCAGCAGTTACTCTGGACAGGGGTATTCACCCCTCCACTTT.

The table lists this clone with a count of one. The rearrangement joins TRBV10-1 to TRBJ2-3; 7 bases align to TRBD2. CDR3 length equals 14 residues. Losses at the gene ends were 7 bases for V and 2 bases for J; bases not matched to a gene: 6. Germline V gives CDR1 WNHNN, CDR2 SYGVQD (reference sequence). DNA of the CDR3: TGCGCCAGCACCAGCGGGGAACCCACAGATACGCAGTATTTT. Translation gives CASTSGEPTDTQYF.

V gene TRBV6-2 or TRBV6-3 combines with J gene TRBJ1-1; D is uncertain. The CDR3 totals 12 residues. V was trimmed by 5 bases and J by 5 bases, leaving 9 bases between them. From germline, CDR1 is MNHEY and CDR2 SVGEGT. CDR3 nucleotide sequence: TGTGCCAGCAGTGATTGGCAGACTGAAGCTTTCTTT. Translated: CASSDWQTEAFF.

In its sample, this clone was seen once. The V gene is TRBV7-2, the J gene TRBJ1-4; 10 bases are a match to TRBD1. The CDR3 contains 16 residues. J lost 4 bases, V lost 6 bases, and 8 bases had no gene match. Germline V gene lookup returns CDR1 SGHTA and CDR2 FQGNSA. This CDR3 is CASRRGDRGNNEKLFF. DNA for the CDR3: TGTGCCAGCAGACGGGGGGACAGGGGCAATAATGAAAAACTGTTTTTT.

The V gene is TRBV29-1, the J gene TRBJ2-2; TRBD1 is a possible D gene (6 bases). The germline V gene encodes CDR1 SQVTM and CDR2 ANQGSEA. CDR3 length: 14 amino acids. V lost 0 bases and J 5 bases, leaving 10 bases between the germline ends. CDR3 sequence reads: CSVEETGKTGELFF. The CDR3 DNA reads as TGCAGCGTTGAAGAAACAGGGAAAACCGGGGAGCTGTTTTTT.

In this sample, this clone turned up once. The chain recombines TRBV5-1 with TRBJ2-7; 7 nucleotides line up with TRBD1. The J segment lost 2 bases and the V segment lost 1 base, leaving 6 bases of the junction unmatched. The germline CDR1 and CDR2 sequences are SGHRS and YFSETQ. The CDR3 covers 15 residues. As DNA, the CDR3 is TGCGCCAGCAGCTTGTTACGGGACAGCCCCTACGAGCAGTACTTC. It yields the protein CASSLLRDSPYEQYF.

The rearrangement links TRBV6-1 to TRBJ1-1, with 7 bases aligning to TRBD1. Per germline, CDR1 MNHNS and CDR2 SASEGT. CDR3 length equals 14 residues. V was pared by 3 bases and J by 4 bases, with 5 bases of the junction left unmatched. The CDR3 DNA is TGTGCCAGCAGTGACCCGGGACAGTTCACTGAAGCTTTCTTT. Its translation: CASSDPGQFTEAFF.

There are a few counts of this clone. CDR3: CASSLGGYGTAAADTQYF. In DNA, the CDR3 is TGTGCCAGCAGCTTAGGAGGCTATGGGACAGCCGCGGCAGATACGCAGTATTTT. V gene TRBV11-2 combines with J gene TRBJ2-3, with 7 positions matching TRBD1. The V and J ends lost 1 base and 4 bases, in that order; junction bases with no gene match: 14. Germline V gene sequence: CDR1 SGHAT, CDR2 FQNNGV. The CDR3 has 18 amino acids.

The CDR3 bases are TGCGCCAGCAGCCGCCCCACCCCAGGAGGTTCACCCCTCCACTTT. Translated: CASSRPTPGGSPLHF. V is TRBV4-1 and J is TRBJ1-6; D not resolved. CDR1 and CDR2 (germline): MGHRA, YSYEKL. V gave up 4 bases and J gave up 9 bases, with 16 bases separating them. This CDR3 region has 15 residues.